This T cell receptor beta chain was sequenced during a study of identical twins. This clonotype was recorded at least ten times. Its antigen is not identified. Findings and caveats of the study: Alpha sequences out of frame and shared by twins had excess low generation probability. Excess sharing by twins proved weaker in beta out-of-frame sequences.

One entry per CDR3 protein, called by TCRdb with MiXCR from the 5' RACE reads. This sample yields hundreds of thousands of distinct CDR3 sequences, of which around 7% are seen a single time; more than 3% belongs to the top ten. Healthy Caucasians, and only they, were the donors. A further study also used this sample, focusing on yellow fever vaccine responses in identical twins. As that study records: On the reported evidence, twins' vaccine T cell responses seemed partly convergent and partly personalized.

This receptor was obtained from a young woman in good health. Material: memory (CD45RO+) T cells sorted from blood.

The DNA for the CDR3 is TGCGCCAGCAGCTTGCAAGCTGGAGAGACCCAGTACTTC. It translates to CASSLQAGETQYF. The chain employs TRBV5-1 and TRBJ2-5; D remains ambiguous. Germline V CDR1 and CDR2: SGHRS, YFSETQ. This CDR3 contains 13 residues. Trimming took off 1 base at V and 4 bases at J, with 8 bases between the two ends.